These T cell receptor beta chains were read from a single sample in a study of shared clonotypes between healthy human individuals. The data were produced by immunoSEQ multiplex PCR, yet TCRdb's version contains in-frame clones alone and is incomplete. Of 2 million to 3 million clones in the sample, roughly nine tenths were seen once. The sequenced sample was naive CD4+ T cells sorted from blood. These receptor sequences come from a man between 18 and 29 years old in good health. Both conserved end residues are part of each CDR3. Rows may omit the clone size; those that give it use once, few, many or a size class.

cdr3_aa,clone_size,j_call,v_call
CASSSTSGSSYEQYF,.,TRBJ2-7,TRBV27
CASSLQTGGNYEQYF,.,TRBJ2-7,TRBV11-2
CASSREGTARIVFF,.,TRBJ1-4,TRBV19
CASSLGASNTGELFF,.,TRBJ2-2,TRBV11-2
CASSELRPGWSYEQYF,once,TRBJ2-7,TRBV2
CSARTGEDYGYTF,.,TRBJ1-2,TRBV29-1
CSGQVSGEQYF,.,TRBJ2-7,TRBV29-1
CASSTGQGVPYEQYF,.,TRBJ2-7,TRBV5-4
CAWSAGPAVGQPQHF,.,TRBJ1-5,TRBV30
CAISDEGRGNQPQHF,.,TRBJ1-5,TRBV10-3
CASSSRTGGGGSPLHF,.,TRBJ1-6,TRBV5-1
CASSIGSGSREQYF,.,TRBJ2-7,TRBV19
CASSRGAQETQYF,.,TRBJ2-5,TRBV5-1
CASSRVLGSTYEQYF,.,TRBJ2-7,TRBV19
CASSPGALDTQYF,.,TRBJ2-3,TRBV5-1
CASRDRGRGNTEAFF,many,TRBJ1-1,TRBV19
CASSPRQAGSYEQYF,.,TRBJ2-7,TRBV19
CASSPDRAGGELFF,.,TRBJ2-2,TRBV6-5
CASSGAWGRANYGYTF,.,TRBJ1-2,TRBV6-1
CASSHTYEQYF,.,TRBJ2-7,TRBV14
CAWSAQGSTQYF,.,TRBJ2-3,TRBV30
CASSRGQGYEQYF,.,TRBJ2-7,TRBV6-6
CASSVGGSPEQFF,.,TRBJ2-1,TRBV2
CASSVAFGSYNEQFF,.,TRBJ2-1,TRBV9
CASRRGDQPQHF,.,TRBJ1-5,TRBV6-1
CASSPYDRGFDGYTF,.,TRBJ1-2,TRBV5-6
CASSLDTTNYGYTF,.,TRBJ1-2,TRBV28
CASSFPLGGGRTQYF,.,TRBJ2-3,TRBV7-2
CASSSLWSTSVSYEQYF,.,TRBJ2-7,TRBV7-2
CASSEPTSGTYTDTQYF,.,TRBJ2-3,TRBV6-1
CASSQGLQGAYEQYF,.,TRBJ2-7,TRBV4-1